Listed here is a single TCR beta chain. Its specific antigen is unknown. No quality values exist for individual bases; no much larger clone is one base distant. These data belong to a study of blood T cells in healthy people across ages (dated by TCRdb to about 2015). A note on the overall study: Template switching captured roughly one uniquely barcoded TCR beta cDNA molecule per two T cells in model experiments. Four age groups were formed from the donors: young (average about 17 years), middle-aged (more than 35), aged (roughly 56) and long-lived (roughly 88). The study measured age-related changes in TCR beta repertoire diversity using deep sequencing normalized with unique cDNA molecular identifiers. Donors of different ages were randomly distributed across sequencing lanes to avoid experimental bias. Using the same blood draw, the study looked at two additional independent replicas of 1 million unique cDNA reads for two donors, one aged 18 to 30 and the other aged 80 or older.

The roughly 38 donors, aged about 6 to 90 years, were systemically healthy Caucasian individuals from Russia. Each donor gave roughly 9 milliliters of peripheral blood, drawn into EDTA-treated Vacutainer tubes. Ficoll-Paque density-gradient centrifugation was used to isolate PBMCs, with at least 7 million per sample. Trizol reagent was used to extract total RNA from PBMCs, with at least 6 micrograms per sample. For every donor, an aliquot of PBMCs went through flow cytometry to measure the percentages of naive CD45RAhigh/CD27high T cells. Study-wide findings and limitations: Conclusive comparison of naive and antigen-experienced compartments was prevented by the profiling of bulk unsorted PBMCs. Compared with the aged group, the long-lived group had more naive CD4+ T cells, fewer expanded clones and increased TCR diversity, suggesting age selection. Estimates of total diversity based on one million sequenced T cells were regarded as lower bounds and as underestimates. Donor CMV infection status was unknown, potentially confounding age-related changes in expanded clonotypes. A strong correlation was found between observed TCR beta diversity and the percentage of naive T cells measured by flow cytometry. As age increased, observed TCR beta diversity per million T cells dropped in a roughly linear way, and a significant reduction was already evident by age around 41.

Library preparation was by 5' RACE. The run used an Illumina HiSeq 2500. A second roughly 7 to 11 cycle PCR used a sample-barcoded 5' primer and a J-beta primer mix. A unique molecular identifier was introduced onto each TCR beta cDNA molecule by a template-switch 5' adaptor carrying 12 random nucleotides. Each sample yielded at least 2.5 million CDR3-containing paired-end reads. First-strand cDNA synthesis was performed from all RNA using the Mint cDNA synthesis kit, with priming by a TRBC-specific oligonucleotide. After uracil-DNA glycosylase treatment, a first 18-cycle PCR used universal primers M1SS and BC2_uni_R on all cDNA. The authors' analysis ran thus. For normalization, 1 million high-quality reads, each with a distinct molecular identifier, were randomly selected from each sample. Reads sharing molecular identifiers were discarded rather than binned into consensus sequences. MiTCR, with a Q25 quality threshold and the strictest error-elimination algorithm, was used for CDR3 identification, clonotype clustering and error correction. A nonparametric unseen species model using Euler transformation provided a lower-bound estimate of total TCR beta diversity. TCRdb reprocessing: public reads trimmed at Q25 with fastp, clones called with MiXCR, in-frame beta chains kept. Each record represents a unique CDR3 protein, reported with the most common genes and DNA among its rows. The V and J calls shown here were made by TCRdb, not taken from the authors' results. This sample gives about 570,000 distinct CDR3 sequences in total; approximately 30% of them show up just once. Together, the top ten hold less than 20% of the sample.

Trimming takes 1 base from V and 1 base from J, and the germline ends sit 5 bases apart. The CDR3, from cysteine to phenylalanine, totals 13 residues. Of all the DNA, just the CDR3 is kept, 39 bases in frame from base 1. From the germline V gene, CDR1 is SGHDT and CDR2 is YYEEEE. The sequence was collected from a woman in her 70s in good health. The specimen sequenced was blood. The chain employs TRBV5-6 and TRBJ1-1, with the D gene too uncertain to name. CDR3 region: CASSLLTNTEAFF. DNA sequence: TGTGCCAGCAGCTTGTTGACGAACACTGAAGCTTTCTTT.